This T cell receptor (beta chain) was sequenced for a study of blood T cell repertoires in COVID-19. Study in general: Samples representing acute and convalescent COVID-19 were sourced from the United States, Italy and Spain. T cells, B-cell-depleted T cells, or PBMCs supplied cDNA or gDNA.

The method was immunoSEQ multiplex PCR; TCRdb's version includes in-frame clones alone and lacks a portion of them. Counted here are 90,000 or so clones, roughly nine tenths occurring once; the ten biggest clones make up about 4.8%. With 3 bases removed from V and 2 bases from J, the gap between germline ends came to 10 bases. Germline-derived CDR1 and CDR2 are MGHDK and SYGVNS. The CDR3 runs 14 residues. The Seattle patients, enrolled during active infection, were followed longitudinally. Input material: peripheral blood. This chain connects TRBV25-1 to TRBJ2-5; D perhaps matches TRBD1 (5 bases). This TCR was recovered from a man in his 60s with COVID-19, enrolled during active disease. The CDR3 DNA is TGTGCCAGCAGTGACAATACAGGACAAGAGACCCAGTACTTC. Translating gives CASSDNTGQETQYF.